The 15 T cell receptor beta chains below all came from one sample that was sequenced in a study of human T cells and chemical hapten exposure. It was unfractionated whole blood from which total RNA was extracted. MiXCR was run by TCRdb on the 5' RACE reads, yielding one entry per CDR3 protein. The sample has approximately 81,000 distinct CDR3 sequences, approximately 8% seen once. The receptors here all came from a male donor in good health.

The chain couples TRBV2 to TRBJ1-2, with D possibly TRBD1 on 5 matching bases. The V and J ends lost 7 bases and 6 bases respectively, with 9 bases between them. The CDR3 has 11 residues. Germline CDR1 and CDR2: SNHLY and FYNNEI. CDR3 residues: CASNGGDGYTF. Written as DNA, the CDR3 is TGTGCCAGCAATGGGGGAGATGGCTACACCTTC.

The sample holds many counts of this clonotype. The chain joins TRBV9 to TRBJ2-2; D gene ambiguous. The CDR3 covers 16 residues. V dropped 3 bases and J dropped 2 bases, with 14 bases sitting between them. The germline CDR1 and CDR2 sequences are SGDLS and YYNGEE. The CDR3 here is CASSARRGVNTGELFF. The CDR3 nucleotides read TGTGCCAGCAGCGCCCGGAGAGGTGTAAACACCGGGGAGCTGTTTTTT.

Ten or more counts support this clonotype. The CDR3: CACSGGQNTGELFF. The CDR3 coding sequence is TGTGCCTGCTCCGGGGGGCAGAACACCGGGGAGCTGTTTTTT. This sequence joins TRBV9 and TRBJ2-2; perhaps TRBD2 as D (7 bases). In germline, CDR1 is SGDLS, CDR2 YYNGEE. The length of the CDR3 is 14 residues. Trimming left V 10 bases short and J 1 base short, with 14 bases between.

There are many counts of this clonotype. The genes are TRBV20-1 and TRBJ2-3, with 9 nucleotides matching TRBD2. The CDR3 has 15 amino acids. CDR1 and CDR2 from the germline V gene are DFQATT and SNEGSKA (reference sequence). Unmatched junction bases numbered 4, after V lost 0 bases and J lost 3 bases. CDR3 residues: CSARDSSGITDTQYF. For the CDR3, the DNA is TGCAGTGCTAGAGATTCTAGCGGGATTACAGATACGCAGTATTTT.

The genes are TRBV2 and TRBJ1-1, with D unresolved. Germline CDR1 reads SNHLY; CDR2 reads FYNNEI. V was shortened by 1 base and J by 0 bases, with 9 bases between the two germline ends. CDR3 length: 15 residues. The chain's CDR3 is CASSEGLGMNTEAFF. CDR3 nucleotides: TGTGCCAGCAGTGAAGGCTTAGGGATGAACACTGAAGCTTTCTTT. Full variable domain (missing parts from reference TRBV2 and TRBJ1-1): EPEVTQTPSHQVTQMGQEVILRCVPISNHLYFYWYRQILGQKVEFLVSFYNNEISEKSEIFDDQFSVERPDGSNFTLKIRSTKLEDSAMYFCASSEGLGMNTEAFFGQGTRLTVV.

The chain links TRBV2 to TRBJ1-1; the D is unclear. The CDR3 loop spans 13 amino acids. Germline V lookup: CDR1 SNHLY, CDR2 FYNNEI. V lost 1 base to trimming and J lost 0 bases, with 3 bases between them. This CDR3 reads CASSEGVNTEAFF. In DNA, the CDR3 is TGTGCCAGCAGTGAAGGAGTGAACACTGAAGCTTTCTTT.

This clonotype was recorded at least ten times. This chain connects TRBV7-6 to TRBJ2-2, with D possibly being TRBD1 (6 bases). CDR3 length: 16 residues. The ends were cut back, 1 base at V and 0 bases at J, with 9 bases in the middle. The germline V gene encodes CDR1 SGHVS and CDR2 FNYEAQ. The CDR3 DNA sequence: TGTGCCAGCAGCTTAGTTGGGACACCGAACACCGGGGAGCTGTTTTTT. It yields the protein CASSLVGTPNTGELFF.

This clonotype came up many times. The rearrangement joins TRBV29-1 to TRBJ2-5; perhaps TRBD1 as D (5 bases). CDR3 length: 12 residues. Germline V CDR1 and CDR2: SQVTM, ANQGSEA. V dropped 6 bases and J dropped 1 base, with 9 bases sitting between them. CDR3 in amino acids: CSVSRAQETQYF. The CDR3 DNA reads TGCAGCGTCTCCAGGGCCCAAGAGACCCAGTACTTC. Full variable domain (remainder filled in from reference TRBV29-1 and TRBJ2-5): SAVISQKPSRDICQRGTSLTIQCQVDSQVTMMFWYRQQPGQSLTLIATANQGSEATYESGFVIDKFPISRPNLTFSTLTVSNMSPEDSSIYLCSVSRAQETQYFGPGTRLLVL.

This clonotype was detected only a few times. V usage is TRBV7-9 and J usage is TRBJ2-7, with TRBD1 identical over 7 bases. CDR1 is SEHNR, CDR2 FQNEAQ, per germline (reference sequence). Losses at the gene ends were 4 bases for V and 0 bases for J; bases not matched to a gene: 3. The CDR3 runs 14 residues. The CDR3 is CASSSGQVSYEQYF. The CDR3, as DNA: TGTGCCAGCAGCTCCGGACAGGTCTCCTACGAGCAGTACTTC.

This chain links TRBV20-1 with TRBJ2-1; 9 positions match TRBD2. Germline loops: CDR1 DFQATT, CDR2 SNEGSKA (reference sequence). The CDR3 sequence is 17 residues long. V gave up 0 bases and J gave up 1 base; unmatched junction bases: 7. The CDR3 DNA sequence: TGCAGTGCTAGAGAGCTGACTAGCGGTAGTTCCTACAATGAGCAGTTCTTC. This codes for CSARELTSGSSYNEQFF.

The chain couples TRBV12-3 or TRBV12-4 to TRBJ1-3, with D unresolved. V gave up 4 bases and J gave up 4 bases, with 8 bases separating them. This CDR3 has 13 amino acids. CDR3 protein: CASSWSPGNTIYF. In nucleotides, the CDR3 is TGTGCCAGCAGTTGGTCTCCCGGAAACACCATATATTTT.

The rearrangement links TRBV3-1 to TRBJ1-3; 9 nucleotides match TRBD1. The CDR3 sequence is 16 residues long. CDR1 LGHDT and CDR2 YNNKEL come from the germline V gene (reference sequence). Trimming took 2 bases from V and 2 from J; bases not matched to a gene: 4. As DNA, the CDR3 is TGTGCCAGCAGCCAACCGGACAGGGGACCTGGAAACACCATATATTTT. This codes for CASSQPDRGPGNTIYF.

This clonotype was seen a few times. The chain is built from TRBV7-9 and TRBJ1-1; TRBD1 is a possible D gene (5 bases). The length of the CDR3 is 15 residues. Germline lookup yields CDR1 SEHNR and CDR2 FQNEAQ (reference sequence). V dropped 1 base and J dropped 4 bases, with 13 bases sitting between them. CDR3 coding DNA: TGTGCCAGCAGCTTAGGTATGGGGCGAGGCACTGAAGCTTTCTTT. It codes for CASSLGMGRGTEAFF.

This clonotype was counted a few times. The CDR3 DNA follows: TGCAGCGTTAGGGGGGGCGGTGGAGGCAATCAGCCCCAGCATTTT. Its protein is CSVRGGGGGNQPQHF. This rearrangement joins TRBV29-1 to TRBJ1-5; maybe TRBD1 (6 bases). V lost 5 bases and J 2 bases, leaving 16 bases between the germline ends. The length of the CDR3 is 15 residues. Germline V lookup: CDR1 SQVTM, CDR2 ANQGSEA.

The chain recombines TRBV30 with TRBJ1-5, with 12 nucleotides matching TRBD1. V shed 3 bases, J shed 7 bases, and the junction held 4 bases outside the gene matches. Germline CDR1 is GTSNPN and CDR2 is SVGIG (reference sequence). CDR3 length equals 14 residues. The CDR3 DNA sequence: TGTGCCTGGAGCGGGACAGGGGGCCGGCAGCCCCAGCATTTT. Its translation is CAWSGTGGRQPQHF.